Here is one TCR beta chain with its context. This CDR3 has 16 residues. V lost 2 bases and J 1 base, leaving 10 bases between the germline ends. The V gene's germline CDR1 is KGHDR and CDR2 SFDVKD. This sample stems from a study of response to subunit inactivated influenza vaccine. TCRdb re-analysed the RT-PCR reads in MiXCR, keeping a single row per CDR3 protein. The sample contains a few hundred thousand distinct CDR3 sequences, 14% of which appear only once. The TCR comes from a man aged 45 to 65 who received an inactivated influenza vaccine. The V and J genes are TRBV24-1 and TRBJ2-2, with D uncertain. The sequences come from PBMCs from blood, collected 11 to 12 days after vaccination. The CDR3 coding sequence is TGTGCCACCAGTGATTCCCCCCCTAGGAACACCGGGGAGCTGTTTTTT. It is translated as CATSDSPPRNTGELFF.